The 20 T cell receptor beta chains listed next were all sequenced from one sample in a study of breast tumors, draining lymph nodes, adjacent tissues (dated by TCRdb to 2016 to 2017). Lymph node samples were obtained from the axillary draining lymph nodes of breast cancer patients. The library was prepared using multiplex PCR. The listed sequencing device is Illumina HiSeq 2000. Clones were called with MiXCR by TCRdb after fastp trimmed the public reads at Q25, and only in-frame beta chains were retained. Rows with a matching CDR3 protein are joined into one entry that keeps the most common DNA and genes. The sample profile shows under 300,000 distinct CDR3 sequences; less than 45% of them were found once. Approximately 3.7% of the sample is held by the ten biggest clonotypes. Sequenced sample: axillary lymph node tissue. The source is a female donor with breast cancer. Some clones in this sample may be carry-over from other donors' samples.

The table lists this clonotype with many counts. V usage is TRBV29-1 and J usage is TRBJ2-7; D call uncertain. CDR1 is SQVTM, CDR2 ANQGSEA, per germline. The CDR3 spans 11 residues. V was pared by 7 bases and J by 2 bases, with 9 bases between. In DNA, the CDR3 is TGCAGCGGCGGCAAGACCTACGAGCAGTACTTC. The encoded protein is CSGGKTYEQYF.

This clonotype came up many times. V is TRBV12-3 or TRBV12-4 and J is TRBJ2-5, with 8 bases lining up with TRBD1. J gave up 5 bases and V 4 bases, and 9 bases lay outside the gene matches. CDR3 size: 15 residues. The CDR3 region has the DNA TGTGCCAGCAGTTCACCGTCAGGGGGCGTGGAGACCCAGTACTTC. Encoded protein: CASSSPSGGVETQYF.

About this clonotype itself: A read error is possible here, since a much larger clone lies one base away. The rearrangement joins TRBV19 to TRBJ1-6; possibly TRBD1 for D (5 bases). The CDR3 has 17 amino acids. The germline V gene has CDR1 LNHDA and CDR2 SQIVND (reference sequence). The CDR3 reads CANSSLADSSYNSPLHF. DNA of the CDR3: TGTGCCAATAGTAGTTTAGCCGACAGCTCCTATAATTCACCCCTCCACTTT.

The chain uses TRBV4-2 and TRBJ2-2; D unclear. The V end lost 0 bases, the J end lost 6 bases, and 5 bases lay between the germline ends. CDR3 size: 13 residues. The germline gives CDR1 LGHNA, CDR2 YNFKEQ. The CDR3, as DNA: TGTGCCAGCAGCCAAGATGCCGCCGGGGAGCTGTTTTTT. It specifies CASSQDAAGELFF.

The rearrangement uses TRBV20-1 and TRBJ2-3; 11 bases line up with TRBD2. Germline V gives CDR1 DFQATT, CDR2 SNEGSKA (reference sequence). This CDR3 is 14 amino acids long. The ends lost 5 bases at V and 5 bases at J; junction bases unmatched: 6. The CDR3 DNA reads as TGCAGTGCTCCCGCGACTAGCGGGATAGATACGCAGTATTTT. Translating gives CSAPATSGIDTQYF.

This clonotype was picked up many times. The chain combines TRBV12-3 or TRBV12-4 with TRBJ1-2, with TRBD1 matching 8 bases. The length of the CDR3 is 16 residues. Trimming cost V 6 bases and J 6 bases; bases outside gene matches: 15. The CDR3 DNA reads TGTGCCAGCAGCAAAGGGGGCCCGGCAGGGGGCCATGGCTACACCTTC. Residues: CASSKGGPAGGHGYTF.

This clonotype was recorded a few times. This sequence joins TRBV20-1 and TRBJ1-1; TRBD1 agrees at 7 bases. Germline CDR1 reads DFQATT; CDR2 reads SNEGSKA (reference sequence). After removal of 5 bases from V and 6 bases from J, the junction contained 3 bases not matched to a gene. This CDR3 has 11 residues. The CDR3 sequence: CSADDRAEAFF. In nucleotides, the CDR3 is TGCAGTGCTGATGACAGGGCTGAAGCTTTCTTT.

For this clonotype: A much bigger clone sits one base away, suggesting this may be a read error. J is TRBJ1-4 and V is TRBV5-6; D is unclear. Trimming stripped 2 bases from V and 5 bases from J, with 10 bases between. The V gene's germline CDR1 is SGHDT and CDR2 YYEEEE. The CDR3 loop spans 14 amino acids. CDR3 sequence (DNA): TGTGCCAGCAGCTTCACGACGGGGAATGAAAAACTGTTTTTT. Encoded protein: CASSFTTGNEKLFF.

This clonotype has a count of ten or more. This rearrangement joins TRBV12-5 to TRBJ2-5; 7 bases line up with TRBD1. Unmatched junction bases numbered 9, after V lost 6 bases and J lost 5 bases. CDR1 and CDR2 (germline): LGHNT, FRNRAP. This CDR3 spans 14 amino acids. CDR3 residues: CASGMTGLGETQYF. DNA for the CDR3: TGTGCTAGTGGAATGACAGGGTTGGGGGAGACCCAGTACTTC. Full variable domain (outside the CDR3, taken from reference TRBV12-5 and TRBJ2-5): DARVTQTPRHKVTEMGQEVTMRCQPILGHNTVFWYRQTMMQGLELLAYFRNRAPLDDSGMPKDRFSAEMPDATLATLKIQPSEPRDSAVYFCASGMTGLGETQYFGPGTRLLVL.

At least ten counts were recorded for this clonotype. The CDR3 here is CATQGGVTSFIDSPLHF. The CDR3 nucleotides read TGTGCCACCCAAGGGGGAGTAACAAGTTTCATCGATTCACCCCTCCACTTT. The rearrangement joins TRBV19 to TRBJ1-6; weak D call: TRBD1 (6 bases). V gave up 10 bases and J gave up 8 bases, with 27 bases separating them. From germline, CDR1 is LNHDA and CDR2 SQIVND (reference sequence). The CDR3 length is 17 residues.

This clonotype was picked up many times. CDR3 in amino acids: CASSPLAGFNYGYTF. As DNA, the CDR3 is TGTGCCAGCTCACCATTAGCAGGGTTTAACTATGGCTACACCTTC. The chain uses TRBV18 and TRBJ1-2; TRBD1 might be the D (5 bases). The V and J ends lost 2 bases and 1 base respectively, with 11 bases between them. CDR1 is KGHSH and CDR2 is LQKENI in the germline V gene. This CDR3 comprises 15 residues.

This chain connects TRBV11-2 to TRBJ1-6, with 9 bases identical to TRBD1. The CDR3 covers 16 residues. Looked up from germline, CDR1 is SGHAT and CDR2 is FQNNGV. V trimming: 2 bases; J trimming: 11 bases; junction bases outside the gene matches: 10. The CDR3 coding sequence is TGTGCCAGCAGCTTATGGACAGGGGAATATCATCCACCCCTCCACTTT. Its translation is CASSLWTGEYHPPLHF.

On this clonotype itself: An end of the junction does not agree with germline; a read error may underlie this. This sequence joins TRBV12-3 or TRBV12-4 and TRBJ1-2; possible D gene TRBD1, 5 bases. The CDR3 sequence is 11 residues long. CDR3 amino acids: CASSLKGRYSF. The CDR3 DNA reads TGTGCCAGCAGTTTGAAGGGACGCTACTCCTTC.

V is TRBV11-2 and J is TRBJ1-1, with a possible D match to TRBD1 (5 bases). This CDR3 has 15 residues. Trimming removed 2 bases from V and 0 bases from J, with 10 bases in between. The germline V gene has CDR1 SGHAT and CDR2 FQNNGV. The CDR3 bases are TGTGCCAGCAGCTTAAGTATGACAGTGAACACTGAAGCTTTCTTT. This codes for CASSLSMTVNTEAFF.

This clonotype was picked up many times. The CDR3 loop is CASSLVPGVNNEQFF. DNA for the CDR3: TGCGCCAGCAGCTTGGTTCCGGGAGTGAACAATGAGCAGTTCTTC. This chain connects TRBV5-1 to TRBJ2-1; the D gene is possibly TRBD2 (6 bases). Trimming pared 0 bases from V and 5 bases from J, leaving 12 bases between. Germline lookup yields CDR1 SGHRS and CDR2 YFSETQ. The CDR3 spans 15 residues.

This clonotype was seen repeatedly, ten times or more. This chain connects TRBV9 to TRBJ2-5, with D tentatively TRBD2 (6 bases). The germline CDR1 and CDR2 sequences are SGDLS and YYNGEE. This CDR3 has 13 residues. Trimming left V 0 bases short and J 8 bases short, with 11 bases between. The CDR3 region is CASSVAGVDTQYF. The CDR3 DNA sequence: TGTGCCAGCAGCGTAGCGGGGGTGGATACCCAGTACTTC. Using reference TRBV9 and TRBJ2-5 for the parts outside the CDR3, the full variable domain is DSGVTQTPKHLITATGQRVTLRCSPRSGDLSVYWYQQSLDQGLQFLIQYYNGEERAKGNILERFSAQQFPDLHSELNLSSLELGDSALYFCASSVAGVDTQYFGPGTRLLVL.

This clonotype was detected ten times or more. The CDR3 DNA reads as TGTGCCATCAGTGAGGCCGGGATCTACGAGCAGTACTTC. Amino acid sequence: CAISEAGIYEQYF. V gene TRBV10-3 combines with J gene TRBJ2-7; TRBD2 is a possible D gene (5 bases). Looked up from germline, CDR1 is ENHRY and CDR2 is SYGVKD. There are 13 residues in the CDR3. V lost 2 bases and J 3 bases, leaving 8 bases between the germline ends.

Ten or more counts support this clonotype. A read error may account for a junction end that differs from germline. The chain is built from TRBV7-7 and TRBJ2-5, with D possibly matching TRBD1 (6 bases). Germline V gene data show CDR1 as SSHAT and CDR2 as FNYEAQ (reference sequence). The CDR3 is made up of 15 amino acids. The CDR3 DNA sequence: TGTGCTAGCAGCTTCGGGACACTAAGCTTAGAGACCCAGCACTTC. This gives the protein CASSFGTLSLETQHF.

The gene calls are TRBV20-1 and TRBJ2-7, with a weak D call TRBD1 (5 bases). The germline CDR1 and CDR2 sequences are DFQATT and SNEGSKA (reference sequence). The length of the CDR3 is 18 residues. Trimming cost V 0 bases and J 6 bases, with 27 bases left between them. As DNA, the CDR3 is TGCAGTGCTAGAGATCTCGCCAGCAGTTCCACCCAGGGTCGCGAGCAGTACTTC. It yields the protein CSARDLASSSTQGREQYF.

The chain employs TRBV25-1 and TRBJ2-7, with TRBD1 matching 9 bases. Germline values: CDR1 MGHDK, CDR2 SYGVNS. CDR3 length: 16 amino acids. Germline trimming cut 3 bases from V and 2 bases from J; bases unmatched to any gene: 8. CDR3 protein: CASSEMGTGITYEQYF. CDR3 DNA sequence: TGTGCCAGCAGTGAGATGGGGACAGGGATTACCTACGAGCAGTACTTC.